This TCR beta chain was sequenced in a study of T cell changes during pregnancy in multiple sclerosis. This table comes from immunoSEQ multiplex PCR, and its TCRdb copy is limited to in-frame clones, with some not included. The sample holds 50,000 to 70,000 clones, about 91% seen once. V gave up 3 bases and J gave up 8 bases; unmatched junction bases: 5. This CDR3 region has 14 residues. CDR1 is SGDLS and CDR2 is YYNGEE in the germline V gene. The TCR comes from a female donor with multiple sclerosis, enrolled in a pregnancy study. Sequencing was performed on CD8+ T cells from peripheral blood mononuclear cells, taken before pregnancy. This chain joins TRBV9 and TRBJ1-4; TRBD1 agrees at 9 bases. The CDR3 sequence: CASSGSGTGEKLFF. As DNA, the CDR3 is TGTGCCAGCAGCGGCTCCGGGACAGGGGAAAAACTGTTTTTT.